This record concerns one T cell receptor (beta chain) sequence. Its antigen is as yet unknown. PBMCs, at least 7 million per sample, were isolated. This entry is derived from a study of blood T cells in healthy people across ages. Study details: Template switching retrieved approximately one barcoded beta molecule for each two T cells. General study results and limits: Per-million-T-cell TCR beta diversity fell roughly linearly with age.

V gave up 4 bases and J gave up 3 bases, with 10 bases separating them. Germline assignment: CDR1 SQVTM and CDR2 ANQGSEA. The CDR3 has 12 amino acids. A J-beta primer mix and a sample-barcoded 5' primer were used in a second PCR of roughly 6 to 11 cycles. TCRdb re-derived calls from the 5' RACE reads in MiXCR, one entry per CDR3 protein. Of 800,000 or so distinct CDR3 sequences in the sample, roughly 25% were seen once. The same data also contributed to another study, on T cells of mothers and their children. That source notes: Slightly higher, non-significant overlap characterized related mother-child pairs relative to unrelated pairs.

What was sequenced was blood. This TCR was recovered from a boy aged 5-17 years in good health. This chain joins TRBV29-1 and TRBJ2-7; a weak D match, TRBD1 (6 bases). CDR3 DNA sequence: TGCAGCGTTGGACTACAGGGCTACGAGCAGTACTTC. It translates to CSVGLQGYEQYF.